This TCR beta chain was profiled in a study of blood T cells in healthy people across ages. About the research overall: In model experiments, template switching was able to capture about one barcoded beta molecule for every two T cells that were present. Study-wide results and caveats: Diversity figures based on one million T cells were deemed too low. More naive CD4+ cells and higher diversity were found in long-lived than in aged donors.

There are 16 residues in the CDR3. Germline V gives CDR1 SEHNR, CDR2 FQNEAQ (reference sequence). A J-beta primer mix and a sample-barcoded 5' primer were used in a second PCR of roughly 6 to 12 cycles. All cDNA molecules were each tagged by a template-switch adaptor with 12 random nucleotides. Each CDR3 protein gets one entry after TCRdb re-called the 5' RACE reads with MiXCR. The sample lists around 600,000 distinct CDR3 sequences, around 48% occurring once. Note on this clonotype: Its antigen is unidentified.

The sequence came from an elderly man in good health. What was sequenced was blood. The genes are TRBV7-9 and TRBJ2-5; 9 bases line up with TRBD1. The J call may be in error: the DNA end matches TRBJ2-7 better. CDR3 DNA sequence: TGTGCCAGCAGCTTTTCCGGGGGACAGGGAACCTACGAGCAGTACTTC. It yields the protein CASSFSGGQGTYEQYF.